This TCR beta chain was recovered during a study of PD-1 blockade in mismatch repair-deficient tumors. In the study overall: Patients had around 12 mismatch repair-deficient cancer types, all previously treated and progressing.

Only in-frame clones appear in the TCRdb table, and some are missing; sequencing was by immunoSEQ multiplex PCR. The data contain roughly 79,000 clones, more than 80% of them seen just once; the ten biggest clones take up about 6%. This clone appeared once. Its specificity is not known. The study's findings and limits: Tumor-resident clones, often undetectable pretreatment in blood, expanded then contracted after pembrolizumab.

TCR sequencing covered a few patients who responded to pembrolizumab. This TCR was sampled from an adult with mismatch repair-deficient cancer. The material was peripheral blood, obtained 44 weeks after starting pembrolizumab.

CDR3 sequence (DNA): TGCGCCAGCAGCCAAGATTGGGGACTAGCGGGAGTTCGGGATACGCAGTATTTT. Translated: CASSQDWGLAGVRDTQYF. The chain is built from TRBV4-1 and TRBJ2-3; TRBD2 matches at 14 bases. The CDR3 length is 18 residues. Looked up from germline, CDR1 is MGHRA and CDR2 is YSYEKL. V gave up 0 bases and J gave up 6 bases; unmatched junction bases: 8.